A single sample gave rise to the 13 T cell receptor beta chains below, sequenced in a study of T cell responses to AZD1222 COVID-19 vaccine. Assay: immunoSEQ multiplex PCR; the TCRdb copy retains only in-frame clones and omits some. In the table there are roughly 140,000 clones, roughly 90% of which are singletons. Material: peripheral blood, obtained 28 days after the second AZD1222 dose. The receptor source for this set is an adult who received the AZD1222 COVID-19 vaccine.

The V call is TRBV11-1, the J call TRBJ1-1, with a possible D match to TRBD1 (5 bases). CDR1 is SGHAT, CDR2 FQDESV, per germline (reference sequence). The V gene lost 1 base and the J gene lost 1 base, with 13 bases spanning the gap. CDR3 length: 16 residues. This CDR3 reads CASSLGDGMRNTEAFF. DNA for the CDR3: TGTGCCAGCAGCTTAGGGGACGGGATGAGGAACACTGAAGCTTTCTTT.

The sample holds a few counts of this clone. Other DNA sequences in the same sample also yield this CDR3. V is TRBV30 and J is TRBJ1-2; maybe TRBD1 (6 bases). This CDR3 has 13 residues. Germline CDR1 is GTSNPN and CDR2 is SVGIG (reference sequence). V was shortened by 0 bases and J by 5 bases, with 10 bases between the two germline ends. This CDR3 is CAWSVGTGYGYTF. The CDR3 DNA follows: TGTGCCTGGAGTGTCGGCACAGGGTATGGCTACACCTTC.

As to this clone: Other DNA sequences in the sample encode the same CDR3. The chain links TRBV7-8 to TRBJ2-1; maybe TRBD2 (5 bases). The length of the CDR3 is 13 residues. V was clipped by 3 bases and J by 3 bases, with 6 bases between them. Per germline, CDR1 SGHVS and CDR2 FQNEAQ. The CDR3 protein is CASSFRGYNEQFF. Here the CDR3 DNA reads TGTGCCAGCAGCTTCCGGGGCTACAATGAGCAGTTCTTC.

This chain joins TRBV25-1 and TRBJ2-6, with D unclear. Germline V gene data show CDR1 as MGHDK and CDR2 as SYGVNS. The CDR3 sequence is 15 residues long. V lost 7 bases and J 1 base, leaving 11 bases between the germline ends. The CDR3 is CASMAGLSGANVLTF. Written as DNA, the CDR3 is TGTGCCAGCATGGCAGGCCTATCTGGGGCCAACGTCCTGACTTTC.

The rearrangement links TRBV30 to TRBJ1-1; a weak D match, TRBD1 (5 bases). The CDR3 sequence is 14 residues long. Per germline, CDR1 GTSNPN and CDR2 SVGIG (reference sequence). V dropped 0 bases and J dropped 2 bases, with 10 bases sitting between them. The CDR3 coding sequence is TGTGCCTGGAGTGTAGCAGGGCTTAACACTGAAGCTTTCTTT. Protein product: CAWSVAGLNTEAFF.

The chain uses TRBV30 and TRBJ2-3; 8 nucleotides line up with TRBD2. The germline V gene has CDR1 GTSNPN and CDR2 SVGIG (reference sequence). This CDR3 region has 17 residues. Losses at the gene ends were 0 bases for V and 0 bases for J; bases not matched to a gene: 8. CDR3 nucleotides: TGTGCCTGGAGTGTACTAAGAAGCGGGGGTAGCACAGATACGCAGTATTTT. It encodes CAWSVLRSGGSTDTQYF.

This chain joins TRBV28 and TRBJ2-5; 9 nucleotides agree with TRBD2. The CDR3 is 18 residues long. The germline CDR1 and CDR2 sequences are MDHEN and SYDVKM. V lost 4 bases, J lost 4 bases, and 16 bases stayed unmatched. CDR3 amino acids: CASSSPLAGGRVRETQYF. The CDR3 coding sequence is TGTGCCAGCAGTTCCCCCCTAGCGGGCGGGAGGGTAAGAGAGACCCAGTACTTC.

This rearrangement joins TRBV11-2 to TRBJ2-5; 16 bases align to TRBD2. Germline CDR1 SGHAT, CDR2 FQNNGV. The CDR3 spans 17 residues. V gave up 2 bases and J gave up 4 bases; unmatched junction bases: 4. The CDR3 coding sequence is TGTGCCAGCAGCTTATCGGGGACTAGCGGGAGGGGAGAGACCCAGTACTTC. This codes for CASSLSGTSGRGETQYF. Supplemented by reference TRBV11-2 and TRBJ2-5, the full variable domain reads EAGVAQSPRYKIIEKRQSVAFWCNPISGHATLYWYQQILGQGPKLLIQFQNNGVVDDSQLPKDRFSAERLKGVDSTLKIQPAKLEDSAVYLCASSLSGTSGRGETQYFGPGTRLLVL.

The genes are TRBV5-1 and TRBJ2-1; no definite D call. CDR1 is SGHRS, CDR2 YFSETQ, per germline. Trimming took off 2 bases at V and 6 bases at J, with 9 bases between the two ends. The CDR3 covers 13 residues. CDR3 coding DNA: TGCGCCAGCAGCTTATTAAGAGGCAATGAGCAGTTCTTC. This gives the protein CASSLLRGNEQFF.

V is TRBV24-1 and J is TRBJ1-5, with a weak D call TRBD1 (6 bases). Between the trimmed V and J ends, which lost 6 bases and 4 bases, there was a span of 12 bases. Germline CDR1 and CDR2: KGHDR and SFDVKD. The CDR3 has 14 amino acids. The CDR3 loop is CATSRGHLNQPQHF. The CDR3 DNA is TGTGCCACCAGTCGGGGACATCTTAATCAGCCCCAGCATTTT.

This chain links TRBV7-3 with TRBJ2-1; D tentatively reads TRBD1 or TRBD2 (5 bases each). The CDR3 runs 13 residues. The germline V gene encodes CDR1 SGHTA and CDR2 FQGTGA. The V end lost 1 base, the J end lost 9 bases, and 10 bases lay between the germline ends. The CDR3 is CASSLRWGSEQFF. In nucleotides, the CDR3 is TGTGCCAGCAGCTTAAGGTGGGGGAGTGAGCAGTTCTTC.

The chain carries TRBV28 and TRBJ1-3; D unclear. The germline V gene has CDR1 MDHEN and CDR2 SYDVKM. This CDR3 spans 13 amino acids. The V end was cut by 3 bases, the J end by 1 base, with 4 bases between. The CDR3 region is CASSLGSGNTIYF. CDR3 DNA: TGTGCCAGCAGTTTGGGATCTGGAAACACCATATATTTT.

The rearrangement links TRBV28 to TRBJ1-5; D call uncertain. Germline CDR1 and CDR2: MDHEN and SYDVKM. The V and J ends lost 2 bases and 2 bases respectively, with 13 bases between them. The CDR3 length is 16 residues. CDR3 sequence: CASSLNEGKGNQPQHF. The CDR3 coding sequence is TGTGCCAGCAGTTTAAATGAGGGTAAGGGCAATCAGCCCCAGCATTTT.